This entry lists 20 T cell receptor beta chains sequenced from one sample in a study of blood T cell repertoires in COVID-19. TCRdb keeps only in-frame clones here, not all; method: immunoSEQ multiplex PCR. The sample contains fewer than 350,000 clones, around 85% of which appear only once. Sequences were obtained from peripheral blood. Receptor source: a woman aged 30 to 39 who had recovered from COVID-19.

The rearrangement joins TRBV18 to TRBJ2-3; D gene ambiguous. The V end was cut by 1 base, the J end by 2 bases, with 10 bases between. Germline CDR1 reads KGHSH; CDR2 reads LQKENI. This CDR3 is 15 amino acids long. CDR3 residues: CASSPLRILTDTQYF. CDR3 in DNA: TGTGCCAGCTCACCACTCCGTATCCTCACAGATACGCAGTATTTT.

V usage is TRBV2 and J usage is TRBJ2-1, with unresolved D. This CDR3 has 13 amino acids. Germline V gene lookup returns CDR1 SNHLY and CDR2 FYNNEI. The V end lost 6 bases, the J end lost 0 bases, and 6 bases lay between the germline ends. The CDR3 DNA reads TGTGCCAGCAGCCTCGGCTCCTACAATGAGCAGTTCTTC. This codes for CASSLGSYNEQFF.

J is TRBJ2-1 and V is TRBV7-2; D call uncertain. The V end was cut by 4 bases, the J end by 5 bases, with 12 bases between. The CDR3 consists of 14 residues. The germline V gene encodes CDR1 SGHTA and CDR2 FQGNSA. The CDR3, as DNA: TGTGCCAGCAGCTCACTCTCCATAGACAATGAGCAGTTCTTC. Translation gives CASSSLSIDNEQFF.

V gene TRBV18 combines with J gene TRBJ2-7; TRBD1 might be the D (5 bases). Trimming took 4 bases from V and 9 from J, leaving 13 bases between them. Germline V lookup: CDR1 KGHSH, CDR2 LQKENI. The CDR3 covers 12 residues. CDR3 amino acids: CASSLQASRQYF. For the CDR3, the DNA is TGTGCCAGCTCACTACAGGCCTCAAGGCAGTACTTC. The full variable domain, rest sourced from reference TRBV18 and TRBJ2-7, is NAGVMQNPRHLVRRRGQEARLRCSPMKGHSHVYWYRQLPEEGLKFMVYLQKENIIDESGMPKERFSAEFPKEGPSILRIQQVVRGDSAAYFCASSLQASRQYFGPGTRLTVT.

The chain employs TRBV7-2 and TRBJ2-3, with D perhaps TRBD2 (5 bases). Germline assignment: CDR1 SGHTA and CDR2 FQGNSA. Trimming stripped 5 bases from V and 0 bases from J, with 9 bases between. This CDR3 is built from 14 residues. CDR3 bases: TGTGCCAGCAGCCCTCTAGCTAGCACAGATACGCAGTATTTT. It codes for CASSPLASTDTQYF.

The chain recombines TRBV11-2 with TRBJ2-5; weak D call: TRBD2 (6 bases). Trimming removed 4 bases from V and 2 bases from J, with 17 bases in between. CDR1 is SGHAT, CDR2 FQNNGV, per germline. The CDR3 covers 16 residues. The CDR3 DNA is TGTGCCAGCAGCTATGGGCGCGGGACTTTACAAGAGACCCAGTACTTC. It translates to CASSYGRGTLQETQYF.

The chain has TRBV20-1 and TRBJ2-1, with TRBD2 matching 8 bases. Germline CDR1 and CDR2: DFQATT and SNEGSKA (reference sequence). The trim removed 3 bases at V and 5 bases at J, leaving 9 bases unmatched. The CDR3 sequence is 15 residues long. The CDR3 region is CSASTGTSLDNEQFF. In DNA, the CDR3 is TGCAGTGCTAGTACGGGGACTAGTTTAGACAATGAGCAGTTCTTC.

The chain employs TRBV6-1 and TRBJ2-7, with D unresolved. Germline V gene lookup returns CDR1 MNHNS and CDR2 SASEGT. This CDR3 comprises 15 residues. The V gene lost 2 bases and the J gene lost 0 bases, with 11 bases spanning the gap. The CDR3 DNA follows: TGTGCCAGCAGTGAATCAACGGAGAGCTCCTACGAGCAGTACTTC. Protein product: CASSESTESSYEQYF.

This clone came up once. The chain uses TRBV30 and TRBJ1-4, with D perhaps TRBD1 (5 bases). The CDR3 length is 14 residues. The germline V gene has CDR1 GTSNPN and CDR2 SVGIG (reference sequence). Between the trimmed V and J ends, which lost 3 bases and 9 bases, there was a span of 17 bases. The DNA of the CDR3 is TGTGCCTGGAGCGTTACTGGGGGGATTAAAAAACTGTTTTTT. This encodes CAWSVTGGIKKLFF.

The rearrangement links TRBV19 to TRBJ1-1; TRBD1 matches at 7 bases. V dropped 6 bases and J dropped 4; count of bases not matched to a gene: 8. Germline V lookup: CDR1 LNHDA, CDR2 SQIVND (reference sequence). This CDR3 contains 14 residues. CDR3 DNA sequence: TGTGCCAGTAGCGGACAGGATGGGAGCACTGAAGCTTTCTTT. It specifies CASSGQDGSTEAFF.

This clone was seen more than once but under ten times. The rearrangement joins TRBV3-1 (or the pseudogene TRBV3-2) to TRBJ1-2; 9 bases line up with TRBD1. CDR1 LGHDT and CDR2 YNNKEL come from the germline V gene (reference sequence). J gave up 2 bases and V 8 bases, and 0 bases lay outside the gene matches. CDR3 length equals 12 residues. The CDR3 protein is CASGTGNYGYTF. Here the CDR3 DNA reads TGTGCCAGCGGGACAGGGAACTATGGCTACACCTTC.

The chain is built from TRBV28 and TRBJ1-1, with D uncertain. CDR3 size: 12 residues. Germline V gene data show CDR1 as MDHEN and CDR2 as SYDVKM. Trimming pared 2 bases from V and 11 bases from J, leaving 12 bases between. The CDR3 sequence: CASSLERLTAFF. CDR3 DNA: TGTGCCAGCAGTTTAGAGAGGCTGACGGCTTTCTTT.

The chain links TRBV3-1 (or the pseudogene TRBV3-2) to TRBJ2-3; 7 positions match TRBD1. The ends lost 4 bases at V and 4 bases at J; junction bases unmatched: 8. CDR1 LGHDT and CDR2 YNNKEL come from the germline V gene (reference sequence). The CDR3 has 15 residues. This CDR3 reads CASSPRQGGSDTQYF. The CDR3 DNA sequence: TGTGCCAGCAGCCCCCGACAGGGTGGATCAGATACGCAGTATTTT.

V is TRBV7-2 and J is TRBJ1-6; D remains ambiguous. This CDR3 contains 17 residues. Between the trimmed V and J ends, which lost 1 base and 0 bases, there was a span of 10 bases. Germline assignment: CDR1 SGHTA and CDR2 FQGNSA. CDR3 sequence: CASSLVGGSSYNSPLHF. In DNA form, the CDR3 reads TGTGCCAGCAGCTTAGTAGGCGGAAGCTCCTATAATTCACCCCTCCACTTT.

The gene calls are TRBV2 and TRBJ1-5, with D unclear. Germline CDR1 and CDR2: SNHLY and FYNNEI. The CDR3 is 16 amino acids. V was pared by 6 bases and J by 1 base, with 16 bases between. In nucleotides, the CDR3 is TGTGCCAGCAGCCCGAGGAGGCCCGGGAGCAATCAGCCCCAGCATTTT. Translation gives CASSPRRPGSNQPQHF. The full variable domain, its missing parts supplied by reference TRBV2 and TRBJ1-5, is EPEVTQTPSHQVTQMGQEVILRCVPISNHLYFYWYRQILGQKVEFLVSFYNNEISEKSEIFDDQFSVERPDGSNFTLKIRSTKLEDSAMYFCASSPRRPGSNQPQHFGDGTRLSIL.

V usage is TRBV30 and J usage is TRBJ2-7; D may be TRBD2 (7 bases). Per the germline V gene, CDR1 is GTSNPN and CDR2 is SVGIG (reference sequence). The V end lost 2 bases, the J end lost 1 base, and 18 bases lay between the germline ends. The CDR3 length is 16 residues. In DNA, the CDR3 is TGTGCCTGGAGTACCCGAGACCGGGGGGCTTCCTACGAGCAGTACTTC. This gives the protein CAWSTRDRGASYEQYF.

The chain has TRBV18 and TRBJ2-7; 7 bases fit TRBD2. The CDR3 contains 13 residues. The V gene's germline CDR1 is KGHSH and CDR2 LQKENI. V was clipped by 4 bases and J by 6 bases; unmatched bases: 6. The CDR3 loop reads CASSLGRGGEQYF. The CDR3 region has the DNA TGTGCCAGCTCACTGGGCCGCGGGGGCGAGCAGTACTTC.

This clone was seen only a few times. The chain uses TRBV6-1 and TRBJ1-1, with D perhaps TRBD1 (6 bases). CDR3 length equals 16 residues. Per the germline V gene, CDR1 is MNHNS and CDR2 is SASEGT. Between the trimmed V and J ends, which lost 2 bases and 4 bases, there was a span of 17 bases. CDR3 DNA sequence: TGTGCCAGCAGTGAAAGGGGGGGCGCGTCTTCCACTGAAGCTTTCTTT. This codes for CASSERGGASSTEAFF.

The rearrangement uses TRBV3-1 (or the pseudogene TRBV3-2) and TRBJ1-3; 7 positions agree with TRBD1. The CDR3 runs 15 residues. The germline gives CDR1 LGHDT, CDR2 YNNKEL (reference sequence). V trimming: 4 bases; J trimming: 4 bases; junction bases outside the gene matches: 7. DNA for the CDR3: TGTGCCAGCAGCCCCTTACAGGGGAAGGGAAACACCATATATTTT. It is translated as CASSPLQGKGNTIYF.

Points on this clone: Other DNA sequences in this specimen translate into the identical CDR3. The chain links TRBV7-2 to TRBJ2-7; D not certain. V dropped 0 bases and J dropped 1 base, with 10 bases sitting between them. CDR3 length: 15 amino acids. CDR1 is SGHTA and CDR2 is FQGNSA in the germline V gene. Here the CDR3 reads CASSLASGGSYEQYF. CDR3 nucleotides: TGTGCCAGCAGCTTAGCTTCCGGCGGTTCCTACGAGCAGTACTTC.